The 29 T cell receptor beta chains in this list originate from one sample, sequenced in a study of blood T cell repertoires in COVID-19. Method: immunoSEQ multiplex PCR; TCRdb's copy keeps in-frame clones and lacks some. This repertoire shows 93,000 or so clones, 88% found once; its top ten account for about 3%. Source material: peripheral blood. These receptors were taken from a human donor in a cohort sampled during active COVID-19.

The chain uses TRBV4-2 and TRBJ2-7; maybe TRBD2 (6 bases). Trimming shortened V by 1 base and J by 5 bases, and 12 bases separated the two germline ends. This CDR3 contains 14 residues. Germline V gives CDR1 LGHNA, CDR2 YNFKEQ. The DNA of the CDR3 is TGTGCCAGCAGCCAAGGAGGACTATACCACGAGCAGTACTTC. This gives the protein CASSQGGLYHEQYF.

The chain recombines TRBV5-1 with TRBJ2-2, with TRBD1 as a possible D gene (5 bases). The CDR3 is 15 amino acids. The germline V gene encodes CDR1 SGHRS and CDR2 YFSETQ. V lost 3 bases and J lost 5, with 14 bases in between. CDR3 in DNA: TGCGCCAGCAGCTCCCCCCAGGGATGGACCGGGGAGCTGTTTTTT. Protein: CASSSPQGWTGELFF.

This rearrangement joins TRBV5-6 to TRBJ2-5; weak D call: TRBD2 (6 bases). CDR3 size: 14 residues. Germline V CDR1 and CDR2: SGHDT, YYEEEE. V lost 1 base and J 5 bases, leaving 12 bases between the germline ends. The CDR3 bases are TGTGCCAGCAGCTTGACTAGGGCGGGGGAGACCCAGTACTTC. Amino acid sequence: CASSLTRAGETQYF. Full variable domain (missing parts from reference TRBV5-6 and TRBJ2-5): DAGVTQSPTHLIKTRGQQVTLRCSPKSGHDTVSWYQQALGQGPQFIFQYYEEEERQRGNFPDRFSGHQFPNYSSELNVNALLLGDSALYLCASSLTRAGETQYFGPGTRLLVL.

The chain has TRBV28 and TRBJ2-7; TRBD2 might be the D (6 bases). The CDR3 has 14 residues. V lost 7 bases, J lost 5 bases, and 18 bases lay in between. Germline V gives CDR1 MDHEN, CDR2 SYDVKM. CDR3 DNA: TGTGCCAGCACCTTCGCCGGGAGTCGGCACGAGCAGTACTTC. Translated, it gives CASTFAGSRHEQYF.

The CDR3 DNA sequence: TGTGCCAGCAGCTCCCGGATTCGGGGCGGAGGGAGTTTCTTT. Translated, it gives CASSSRIRGGGSFF. The chain joins TRBV5-6 to TRBJ1-1, with D perhaps TRBD1 (5 bases). Between the trimmed V and J ends, which lost 3 bases and 13 bases, there was a span of 22 bases. This CDR3 has 14 residues. Germline CDR1 is SGHDT and CDR2 is YYEEEE.

V is TRBV10-1 and J is TRBJ1-4; 7 bases line up with TRBD1. This CDR3 contains 14 residues. CDR1 is WNHNN and CDR2 is SYGVQD in the germline V gene (reference sequence). With 5 bases clipped from V and 5 bases from J, the junction kept 5 bases outside the gene matches. CDR3 nucleotide sequence: TGCGCCAGCAGTCCCGGGACAGAGAATGAAAAACTGTTTTTT. Encoded protein: CASSPGTENEKLFF.

The chain couples TRBV18 to TRBJ1-1, with 7 nucleotides matching TRBD1. V trimming: 11 bases; J trimming: 1 base; junction bases outside the gene matches: 10. This CDR3 has 14 amino acids. Germline V gene data show CDR1 as KGHSH and CDR2 as LQKENI. CDR3 nucleotide sequence: TGTGCCTCCAGAGGGGGCGCGAGGAACACTGAAGCTTTCTTT. Translation gives CASRGGARNTEAFF.

The chain joins TRBV7-9 to TRBJ2-5; the match to TRBD2 covers 9 bases. Germline V lookup: CDR1 SEHNR, CDR2 FQNEAQ (reference sequence). Unmatched junction bases numbered 19, after V lost 6 bases and J lost 2 bases. The CDR3 runs 19 residues. The CDR3 region is CASRHKPREGRGYQETQYF. For the CDR3, the DNA is TGTGCCAGCAGGCACAAGCCGCGGGAGGGCCGCGGATATCAAGAGACCCAGTACTTC.

The chain's CDR3 is CASSSLGQGRSEQFF. The DNA of the CDR3 is TGTGCCAGCAGTTCCCTCGGACAGGGGAGATCAGAGCAGTTCTTC. The V call is TRBV27, the J call TRBJ2-1; TRBD1 matches 9 bases. The CDR3 has 15 amino acids. CDR1 is MNHEY, CDR2 SMNVEV, per germline (reference sequence). With V trimmed by 4 bases and J by 10 bases, 11 bases remained unmatched.

The CDR3 bases are TGTGCCAGCAGCTTAGAATCCAGGGGCACCGGGGAGCTGTTTTTT. This translates into CASSLESRGTGELFF. This chain joins TRBV7-8 and TRBJ2-2; D might be TRBD1 (6 bases). Germline-derived CDR1 and CDR2 are SGHVS and FQNEAQ. The V end lost 1 base, the J end lost 4 bases, and 10 bases lay between the germline ends. This CDR3 spans 15 amino acids.

This clone was counted a few times. The chain couples TRBV5-6 to TRBJ2-1; D perhaps matches TRBD2 (6 bases). The CDR3 runs 16 residues. Germline CDR1 and CDR2: SGHDT and YYEEEE. Trimming stripped 5 bases from V and 7 bases from J, with 22 bases between. This CDR3 is CASRSGVTRARNEQFF. The CDR3 nucleotides are TGTGCCAGCAGGTCGGGAGTGACAAGGGCACGGAATGAGCAGTTCTTC. The variable domain in full, with the rest retrieved from reference TRBV5-6 and TRBJ2-1, is DAGVTQSPTHLIKTRGQQVTLRCSPKSGHDTVSWYQQALGQGPQFIFQYYEEEERQRGNFPDRFSGHQFPNYSSELNVNALLLGDSALYLCASRSGVTRARNEQFFGPGTRLTVL.

V and J are TRBV5-4 and TRBJ2-1, with 10 bases fitting TRBD2. Germline lookup yields CDR1 SGHNT and CDR2 YYREEE (reference sequence). The CDR3 spans 18 residues. Trimming took 2 bases from V and 4 from J; bases not matched to a gene: 12. For the CDR3, the DNA is TGTGCCAGCAGCTTTCCCAATCTAGCGGGAGAGTTGTACAATGAGCAGTTCTTC. This translates into CASSFPNLAGELYNEQFF.

This chain joins TRBV19 and TRBJ1-5; 7 nucleotides line up with TRBD1. The germline V gene has CDR1 LNHDA and CDR2 SQIVND (reference sequence). This CDR3 comprises 16 residues. V trimming: 6 bases; J trimming: 0 bases; junction bases outside the gene matches: 8. This CDR3 is CASRRQGPYSNQPQHF. In DNA, the CDR3 is TGTGCCAGTAGAAGACAGGGCCCCTATAGCAATCAGCCCCAGCATTTT.

The chain is built from TRBV6-5 and TRBJ2-3, with D maybe TRBD2 (6 bases). Germline lookup yields CDR1 MNHEY and CDR2 SVGAGI. The ends were cut back, 6 bases at V and 5 bases at J, with 12 bases in the middle. The CDR3 has 13 residues. The CDR3: CASSPWGVDTQYF. The CDR3, as DNA: TGTGCCAGCAGCCCCTGGGGGGTAGATACGCAGTATTTT.

V gene TRBV7-2 combines with J gene TRBJ2-7; TRBD2 matches at 7 bases. V lost 2 bases, J lost 10 bases, and 5 bases stayed unmatched. The CDR3 runs to 12 residues. The germline gives CDR1 SGHTA, CDR2 FQGNSA. CDR3 in DNA: TGTGCCAGCAGCTTACCCCAGCGGGATCAGTACTTC. It translates to CASSLPQRDQYF.

The chain couples TRBV18 to TRBJ2-7; D gene unclear. Trimming took 3 bases from V and 2 from J, leaving 11 bases between them. The germline V gene encodes CDR1 KGHSH and CDR2 LQKENI. This CDR3 is 14 amino acids long. The CDR3 here is CASSPSLMPYEQYF. CDR3 DNA: TGTGCCAGCTCACCGAGTCTTATGCCCTACGAGCAGTACTTC.

The CDR3 loop is CASSSQASRLFF. The DNA for the CDR3 is TGTGCCAGCAGCTCACAGGCCTCTAGGCTGTTTTTT. The rearrangement joins TRBV7-9 to TRBJ1-4; D possibly corresponds to TRBD1 (5 bases). CDR3 length: 12 residues. Germline V gene data show CDR1 as SEHNR and CDR2 as FQNEAQ (reference sequence). The V end lost 4 bases, the J end lost 14 bases, and 14 bases lay between the germline ends.

V gene TRBV9 combines with J gene TRBJ2-1, with D perhaps TRBD1 (5 bases). CDR1 is SGDLS, CDR2 YYNGEE, per germline. This CDR3 has 13 residues. V lost 3 bases to trimming and J lost 3 bases, with 7 bases between them. The CDR3 protein is CASSGTSYNEQFF. The DNA for the CDR3 is TGTGCCAGCAGCGGGACAAGCTACAATGAGCAGTTCTTC.

V usage is TRBV11-3 and J usage is TRBJ2-1; TRBD2 agrees at 13 bases. The CDR3 length is 15 residues. With V trimmed by 1 base and J by 7 bases, 1 base remained unmatched. In germline, CDR1 is SGHNT, CDR2 YENEEA. The CDR3 DNA reads TGTGCCAGCAGCTTAGGGACTAGCGGGAGTAATGAGCAGTTCTTC. It encodes CASSLGTSGSNEQFF.

The chain links TRBV5-1 to TRBJ2-2, with D possibly being TRBD2 (5 bases). Between the trimmed V and J ends, which lost 1 base and 5 bases, there was a span of 9 bases. This CDR3 is built from 14 residues. Germline V gene data show CDR1 as SGHRS and CDR2 as YFSETQ. The CDR3 sequence: CASSLSGRTGELFF. Written as DNA, the CDR3 is TGCGCCAGCAGCTTGAGTGGGAGAACCGGGGAGCTGTTTTTT.

The chain couples TRBV19 to TRBJ2-7; tentatively, D is TRBD1 (6 bases). The CDR3 covers 14 residues. With 3 bases removed from V and 3 bases from J, the gap between germline ends came to 12 bases. CDR1 LNHDA and CDR2 SQIVND come from the germline V gene (reference sequence). CDR3 nucleotide sequence: TGTGCCAGTAGTATCTTCCCGGACAGCTACGAGCAGTACTTC. This gives the protein CASSIFPDSYEQYF. The complete variable domain, with remaining parts taken from reference TRBV19 and TRBJ2-7, reads DGGITQSPKYLFRKEGQNVTLSCEQNLNHDAMYWYRQDPGQGLRLIYYSQIVNDFQKGDIAEGYSVSREKKESFPLTVTSAQKNPTAFYLCASSIFPDSYEQYFGPGTRLTVT.

The rearrangement joins TRBV15 to TRBJ2-3, with 10 bases matching TRBD2. Trimming cost V 1 base and J 7 bases; bases outside gene matches: 8. The CDR3 extends over 16 amino acids. From germline, CDR1 is LNHNV and CDR2 YYDKDF (reference sequence). CDR3 protein: CATSRGASGGAYTQYF. CDR3 coding DNA: TGTGCCACCAGCAGAGGCGCGAGCGGGGGGGCTTATACGCAGTATTTT.

CDR3 DNA sequence: TGCAGCGTTAGACGAGGGGGGGAAGAGACCCAGTACTTC. Translating it yields CSVRRGGEETQYF. The rearrangement uses TRBV29-1 and TRBJ2-5; perhaps TRBD2 as D (7 bases). Trimming cost V 5 bases and J 3 bases, with 13 bases left between them. Germline CDR1 reads SQVTM; CDR2 reads ANQGSEA. The CDR3 consists of 13 residues.

V gene TRBV28 combines with J gene TRBJ2-7; D is perhaps TRBD2 (5 bases). V lost 2 bases and J lost 2, with 16 bases in between. Germline assignment: CDR1 MDHEN and CDR2 SYDVKM. CDR3 length: 16 amino acids. The CDR3 sequence is CASSLPPGMGTYEQYF. In nucleotides, the CDR3 is TGTGCCAGCAGTTTACCCCCGGGAATGGGAACCTACGAGCAGTACTTC.

This chain links TRBV2 with TRBJ1-1; 7 nucleotides line up with TRBD1. The CDR3 consists of 14 residues. From germline, CDR1 is SNHLY and CDR2 FYNNEI. V dropped 3 bases and J dropped 4; count of bases not matched to a gene: 5. Here the CDR3 DNA reads TGTGCCAGCAGTGAGGGCCAGGGGGTCACTGAAGCTTTCTTT. Its translation is CASSEGQGVTEAFF. The full variable domain, in which reference TRBV2 and TRBJ1-1 provide the parts outside the CDR3, is EPEVTQTPSHQVTQMGQEVILRCVPISNHLYFYWYRQILGQKVEFLVSFYNNEISEKSEIFDDQFSVERPDGSNFTLKIRSTKLEDSAMYFCASSEGQGVTEAFFGQGTRLTVV.

This clone was seen just once. V usage is TRBV3-1 (or the pseudogene TRBV3-2) and J usage is TRBJ2-5, with 9 positions matching TRBD1. The CDR3 has 14 amino acids. Germline trimming cut 5 bases from V and 1 base from J; bases unmatched to any gene: 2. Germline V gene lookup returns CDR1 LGHDT and CDR2 YNNKEL (reference sequence). CDR3 in amino acids: CASSLQGAQETQYF. DNA for the CDR3: TGTGCCAGCAGCTTACAGGGGGCCCAAGAGACCCAGTACTTC.

The gene calls are TRBV27 and TRBJ1-2, with a weak D call TRBD1 (6 bases). This CDR3 has 15 residues. Looked up from germline, CDR1 is MNHEY and CDR2 is SMNVEV (reference sequence). Trimming pared 5 bases from V and 5 bases from J, leaving 18 bases between. Written as DNA, the CDR3 is TGTGCCAGCAGTGACCCCGGACAGCCCTCTTATGGCTACACCTTC. This translates into CASSDPGQPSYGYTF.

The rearrangement links TRBV19 to TRBJ1-1, with 9 bases matching TRBD1. Trimming removed 6 bases from V and 6 bases from J; junction bases left unmatched: 11. Per germline, CDR1 LNHDA and CDR2 SQIVND (reference sequence). The CDR3 consists of 15 residues. Here the CDR3 reads CASRGRDRVYSEAFF. DNA of the CDR3: TGTGCCAGTAGGGGTAGGGACAGGGTTTACTCTGAAGCTTTCTTT.

V gene TRBV5-1 combines with J gene TRBJ1-1, with TRBD1 identical over 7 bases. The CDR3 sequence is 14 residues long. After removal of 1 base from V and 2 bases from J, the junction contained 2 bases not matched to a gene. CDR1 and CDR2 from the germline V gene are SGHRS and YFSETQ. CDR3 sequence reads: CASSLYRGNTEAFF. The CDR3 nucleotides read TGCGCCAGCAGCTTGTACAGGGGAAACACTGAAGCTTTCTTT.